This T cell receptor beta chain was captured by sequencing in a study of control samples from healthy donors and cancer patients (dated by TCRdb to 2020 to 2022). As for this clone: The target of this receptor is not known. Base qualities are not at hand, and no much larger clone is one base apart.

The CDR3, cysteine through phenylalanine, is 13 amino acids long. CDR3 DNA is the only sequence kept; it has 39 bases, read in frame from the first base. Reading the germline V gene gives CDR1 SNHLY and CDR2 FYNNEI. V and J lose 8 bases and 2 bases, and a span of 9 bases separates them. Libraries were constructed by the immunoSEQ multiplex PCR assay. Drawn from immuneACCESS, this table holds only the in-frame rearrangements with V and J called that TCRdb kept. Clones are partly lost; checked studies trace under half to an unresolved V gene and leave the rest unexplained. A total of some 150,000 clones appear in this sample, over 95% of them only once. Over 1% of the sample goes to the ten largest clones.

This receptor chain uses TRBV2 and TRBJ1-4, with no confident D gene call. The sequenced sample was blood. The TCR sequence derives from a woman in her 30s in good health. The DNA is TGTGCCAGCCGGACCCTCACTAATGAAAAACTGTTTTTT. Its translation reads: CASRTLTNEKLFF. This CDR3, with the reference TRBV2 and TRBJ1-4 proteins standing in past its ends, gives the full variable domain EPEVTQTPSHQVTQMGQEVILRCVPISNHLYFYWYRQILGQKVEFLVSFYNNEISEKSEIFDDQFSVERPDGSNFTLKIRSTKLEDSAMYFCASRTLTNEKLFFGSGTQLSVL.